This TCR beta chain came from a study of STAT5B mutations in CD4+ large granular lymphocyte leukemia. The CDR3 consists of 14 residues. CDR1 and CDR2 from the germline V gene are MNHNS and SASEGT. V shed 10 bases, J shed 1 base, and the junction held 8 bases outside the gene matches. Comments on this clone: What it binds is not known.

Findings and limits, study-wide: Compared with healthy controls (2/35), patient top clones favored TRBV06 (8/27). Main leukemic clonotypes were patient-specific, but more than 20% appeared at low frequency elsewhere.

Assay used: immunoSEQ multiplex PCR; TCRdb lists only in-frame clones, some missing. This table holds about 25,000 clones, 74% found once. This clonotype was sampled from a human donor in good health. V gene TRBV6-1 combines with J gene TRBJ2-7; TRBD1 matches at 9 bases. Sequencing used CD4+ T cells from blood buffy coats. Written as DNA, the CDR3 is TGTGCCACCCTTAGAGGGACAGGGTCCTACGAGCAGTACGTC. Its translation: CATLRGTGSYEQYV.